This entry lists 21 T cell receptor beta chains sequenced from one sample in a study of sequential checkpoint blockade in melanoma. Assay: immunoSEQ multiplex PCR; the TCRdb copy retains only in-frame clones and omits some. The sample consists of 16,000 or so clones, 80% of them appearing once. Noted treatment: randomized to nivolumab then ipilimumab (arm A) or the reverse (arm B). Specimen: CD8+ T cells sorted from blood (inferred from file names), collected from a patient given nivolumab and ipilimumab in sequence. The receptor set was obtained from a human donor with melanoma.

The genes are TRBV7-9 and TRBJ2-7; TRBD1 aligns across 7 bases. The CDR3 runs 19 residues. V lost 5 bases, J lost 4 bases, and 23 bases stayed unmatched. CDR1 is SEHNR, CDR2 FQNEAQ, per germline (reference sequence). Here the CDR3 DNA reads TGTGCCAGCAGCACCCTGGGGCCACGGACAGGACCTTCTCTTTACGAGCAGTACTTC. Translation: CASSTLGPRTGPSLYEQYF.

The V and J genes are TRBV6-6 and TRBJ1-1; TRBD1 agrees at 8 bases. Losses at the gene ends were 2 bases for V and 1 base for J; bases not matched to a gene: 0. This CDR3 has 14 residues. Germline CDR1 is MNHNY and CDR2 is SVGAGI (reference sequence). Here the CDR3 reads CASSYGTGNTEAFF. DNA of the CDR3: TGTGCCAGCAGTTACGGGACAGGGAACACTGAAGCTTTCTTT.

This chain uses TRBV10-3 with TRBJ2-6, with D hard to call. V was trimmed by 5 bases and J by 2 bases, leaving 16 bases between them. Germline V gene lookup returns CDR1 ENHRY and CDR2 SYGVKD. The CDR3 has 17 amino acids. CDR3 sequence: CAISPSSIVPGANVLTF. CDR3 sequence (DNA): TGTGCCATCAGTCCCTCATCGATAGTCCCTGGGGCCAACGTCCTGACTTTC.

The chain couples TRBV5-4 to TRBJ2-7; 7 bases line up with TRBD1. Germline CDR1 reads SGHNT; CDR2 reads YYREEE (reference sequence). The CDR3 covers 13 residues. With V trimmed by 4 bases and J by 1 base, 2 bases remained unmatched. The CDR3 nucleotides read TGTGCCAGCAGCCCGACAGGGTCCTACGAGCAGTACTTC. This encodes CASSPTGSYEQYF.

The chain carries TRBV30 and TRBJ1-1; 9 bases are a match to TRBD1. CDR1 is GTSNPN, CDR2 SVGIG, per germline (reference sequence). V shed 8 bases, J shed 8 bases, and the junction held 3 bases outside the gene matches. The CDR3 covers 10 residues. CDR3 bases: TGTGCCGGGGGACAGGGAGAAGCTTTCTTT. As protein: CAGGQGEAFF.

The chain links TRBV25-1 to TRBJ1-2; TRBD1 matches 9 bases. V shed 3 bases, J shed 5 bases, and the junction held 10 bases outside the gene matches. CDR3 length: 16 amino acids. CDR1 is MGHDK and CDR2 is SYGVNS in the germline V gene. The CDR3 here is CASSDRTGEHRYGYTF. As DNA, the CDR3 is TGTGCCAGCAGTGATCGGACAGGGGAACATCGGTATGGCTACACCTTC.

The chain recombines TRBV2 with TRBJ2-7, with 9 nucleotides matching TRBD1. Looked up from germline, CDR1 is SNHLY and CDR2 is FYNNEI. This CDR3 spans 16 amino acids. V was pared by 5 bases and J by 3 bases, with 11 bases of the junction left unmatched. The CDR3 loop is CASSLTFGQGNYEQYF. The CDR3 DNA reads TGTGCCAGCAGTCTGACGTTCGGACAGGGGAACTACGAGCAGTACTTC.

V is TRBV7-2 and J is TRBJ2-7; the match to TRBD1 covers 9 bases. CDR1 and CDR2 (germline): SGHTA, FQGNSA. This CDR3 comprises 16 residues. V shed 5 bases, J shed 6 bases, and the junction held 14 bases outside the gene matches. CDR3 in DNA: TGTGCCAGCAGCCGCGAACTCACCGGGACAGGGCCCGAGCAGTACTTC. It is translated as CASSRELTGTGPEQYF.

The chain combines TRBV4-3 with TRBJ2-7, with D perhaps matching TRBD2 (5 bases). The CDR3 spans 13 residues. Germline assignment: CDR1 LGHNA and CDR2 YSLEER. V gave up 4 bases and J gave up 3 bases, with 10 bases separating them. Here the CDR3 DNA reads TGCGCCAGCAGCCTGGAGGACGGCTACGAGCAGTACTTC. Protein: CASSLEDGYEQYF.

J is TRBJ2-1 and V is TRBV7-9; 9 positions match TRBD1. Germline assignment: CDR1 SEHNR and CDR2 FQNEAQ (reference sequence). The length of the CDR3 is 16 residues. The junction had 13 bases not matched to a gene; V was cut back by 3 bases and J by 10 bases. CDR3 residues: CASSFRPGQGTGEQFF. The CDR3, as DNA: TGTGCCAGCAGCTTCCGTCCGGGACAGGGAACGGGGGAGCAGTTCTTC.

The chain is built from TRBV7-2 and TRBJ2-7, with TRBD1 identical over 8 bases. With 4 bases clipped from V and 6 bases from J, the junction kept 2 bases outside the gene matches. Per germline, CDR1 SGHTA and CDR2 FQGNSA. The CDR3 contains 12 residues. The CDR3 spells CASSSRGREQYF. The CDR3 bases are TGTGCCAGCAGCTCCAGGGGGCGCGAGCAGTACTTC. Supplemented by reference TRBV7-2 and TRBJ2-7, the full variable domain reads GAGVSQSPSNKVTEKGKDVELRCDPISGHTALYWYRQSLGQGLEFLIYFQGNSAPDKSGLPSDRFSAERTGGSVSTLTIQRTQQEDSAVYLCASSSRGREQYFGPGTRLTVT.

J is TRBJ2-7 and V is TRBV2; 8 bases agree with TRBD1. V lost 5 bases and J lost 0; bases outside the gene matches: 6. Germline values: CDR1 SNHLY, CDR2 FYNNEI. The CDR3 totals 15 residues. CDR3 loop: CASSRPGQASYEQYF. In DNA, the CDR3 is TGTGCCAGCAGTAGGCCGGGACAGGCCTCCTACGAGCAGTACTTC.

Only one count was recorded for this clone. The chain is built from TRBV30 and TRBJ2-7; D is possibly TRBD2 (6 bases). Germline CDR1 reads GTSNPN; CDR2 reads SVGIG (reference sequence). This CDR3 is built from 13 residues. V was pared by 8 bases and J by 2 bases, with 16 bases between. The CDR3 region is CAGNQGLTYEQYF. In DNA form, the CDR3 reads TGTGCCGGAAATCAGGGACTGACCTACGAGCAGTACTTC.

This sequence joins TRBV7-2 and TRBJ1-1; no definite D call. The V end lost 3 bases, the J end lost 6 bases, and 14 bases lay between the germline ends. Germline loops: CDR1 SGHTA, CDR2 FQGNSA. The CDR3 totals 14 residues. CDR3 region: CASSLTRAWAEAFF. The DNA of the CDR3 is TGTGCCAGCAGCTTGACTAGGGCTTGGGCTGAAGCTTTCTTT.

The chain couples TRBV7-6 to TRBJ2-7; 8 bases fit TRBD1. Germline V gene sequence: CDR1 SGHVS, CDR2 FNYEAQ. With V trimmed by 5 bases and J by 2 bases, 8 bases remained unmatched. The CDR3 runs to 15 residues. CDR3 DNA sequence: TGTGCCAGCAGCCCCCCGGGACAGGTTGCCTACGAGCAGTACTTC. It translates to CASSPPGQVAYEQYF.

The chain combines TRBV19 with TRBJ1-5; the D gene is possibly TRBD1 (5 bases). Germline loops: CDR1 LNHDA, CDR2 SQIVND (reference sequence). V gave up 10 bases and J gave up 3 bases, with 16 bases separating them. The CDR3 sequence is 14 residues long. CDR3 DNA sequence: TGTGCCACCCGGACATTAGGGGCCAATCAGCCCCAGCATTTT. Its translation is CATRTLGANQPQHF.

The chain combines TRBV4-3 with TRBJ2-1, with D perhaps TRBD2 (6 bases). Germline assignment: CDR1 LGHNA and CDR2 YSLEER. The CDR3 is made up of 15 amino acids. The V end lost 3 bases, the J end lost 7 bases, and 16 bases lay between the germline ends. The CDR3: CASSQRDSPGNEQFF. CDR3 nucleotide sequence: TGCGCCAGCAGCCAGAGGGACTCCCCGGGGAATGAGCAGTTCTTC.

CDR3 protein: CASSDRGSGNTIYF. As DNA, the CDR3 is TGTGCCAGCAGTGACAGGGGCTCTGGAAACACCATATATTTT. The genes are TRBV14 and TRBJ1-3; 8 nucleotides match TRBD1. The CDR3 runs to 14 residues. Germline CDR1 reads SGHDN; CDR2 reads FVKESK. With 6 bases clipped from V and 0 bases from J, the junction kept 1 base outside the gene matches.

This clone was found once. The rearrangement links TRBV27 to TRBJ1-2; D gene uncertain. The germline V gene has CDR1 MNHEY and CDR2 SMNVEV (reference sequence). The CDR3 loop spans 13 amino acids. The V gene lost 3 bases and the J gene lost 0 bases, with 5 bases spanning the gap. This CDR3 reads CASSFGSNYGYTF. In DNA, the CDR3 is TGTGCCAGCAGTTTCGGGTCTAACTATGGCTACACCTTC.

The chain couples TRBV7-2 to TRBJ2-7; tentatively, D is TRBD2 (6 bases). The CDR3 sequence is 15 residues long. Germline CDR1 SGHTA, CDR2 FQGNSA. V lost 2 bases and J lost 4, with 15 bases in between. The CDR3 protein is CASSLSGGIVYEQYF. DNA for the CDR3: TGTGCCAGCAGCTTATCAGGCGGGATTGTTTACGAGCAGTACTTC.

This clone was observed a few times. The chain carries TRBV5-5 and TRBJ2-7; TRBD2 agrees at 11 bases. The germline V gene has CDR1 SGHKS and CDR2 YYEKEE (reference sequence). CDR3 length: 17 residues. V shed 0 bases and J 0 bases; nucleotides not matched to a gene: 5. Here the CDR3 DNA reads TGTGCCAGCAGCTTGGGACTAGCGGGATTCAGCTCCTACGAGCAGTACTTC. Protein sequence: CASSLGLAGFSSYEQYF.